These 26 T cell receptor beta chains originate from one sample sequenced in a study of T cells in Graves' hyperthyroidism and ophthalmopathy. Amplified TCR beta CDR3 regions derived from RNA transcripts. The HTBI primer set was used in a first-round RT-PCR of the TCR CDR3. TCRdb processed the multiplex PCR reads anew with MiXCR; each CDR3 protein has one entry. The data contain 450,000 to 700,000 distinct CDR3 sequences, 46% of them seen just once; the ten biggest clones take up around 19%. Sequenced material: peripheral blood or thyroid tissue (not recorded which). Receptors originate from an adult woman with Graves' disease, either hyperthyroidism or ophthalmopathy (not recorded which).

This chain joins TRBV10-3 and TRBJ2-7; TRBD2 is a possible D gene (5 bases). V shed 10 bases and J shed 2 bases, with 15 bases lying between them. CDR1 is ENHRY and CDR2 is SYGVKD in the germline V gene. This CDR3 is 13 amino acids long. The CDR3 protein is CAKRGLPTYEQYF. As DNA, the CDR3 is TGTGCCAAGAGAGGGTTACCGACCTACGAGCAGTACTTC.

The chain recombines TRBV10-3 with TRBJ2-7, with D perhaps TRBD2 (6 bases). V was cut by 1 base and J by 7 bases, with 11 bases left in between. CDR1 is ENHRY, CDR2 SYGVKD, per germline. The CDR3 contains 13 residues. The CDR3 loop is CAISEWSSGEQYF. The CDR3 nucleotides read TGTGCCATCAGTGAGTGGAGTAGCGGAGAGCAGTACTTC.

This clonotype was observed many times. The chain combines TRBV6-5 with TRBJ1-5; TRBD1 might be the D (5 bases). Per germline, CDR1 MNHEY and CDR2 SVGAGI. V was clipped by 2 bases and J by 6 bases, with 8 bases between them. The CDR3 spans 13 residues. The CDR3 protein is CASSYRGTQPQHF. CDR3 DNA sequence: TGTGCCAGCAGTTACCGAGGGACTCAGCCCCAGCATTTT.

This clonotype was observed at least ten times. The rearrangement uses TRBV5-5 and TRBJ2-7, with TRBD2 identical over 9 bases. The CDR3 length is 14 residues. CDR1 is SGHKS, CDR2 YYEKEE, per germline (reference sequence). The V gene end was trimmed by 4 bases and the J gene end by 3 bases; junction bases not matched to a gene: 5. The CDR3 bases are TGTGCCAGCAGCAAAGCGGGAGGATTCTACGAGCAGTACTTC. Translating it yields CASSKAGGFYEQYF.

Only a few counts were recorded for this clonotype. The chain employs TRBV5-8 and TRBJ2-3, with 7 bases aligning to TRBD2. Germline lookup yields CDR1 SGHTS and CDR2 YDEGEE. V lost 4 bases, J lost 1 base, and 3 bases stayed unmatched. The CDR3 contains 14 residues. The CDR3 sequence: CASSLSGRTDTQYF. The DNA for the CDR3 is TGTGCCAGCAGCCTTAGCGGGCGCACAGATACGCAGTATTTT.

This clonotype has only one observation. CDR3 in DNA: TGTGCCAGCAGCACGGGGAAGAACACTGAAGCTTTCTTT. This encodes CASSTGKNTEAFF. The J gene is TRBJ1-1, the V gene TRBV9; D gene unclear. The V end was cut by 4 bases, the J end by 1 base, with 8 bases between. The CDR3 has 13 residues. Germline CDR1 SGDLS, CDR2 YYNGEE.

The J gene is TRBJ1-1, the V gene TRBV10-3, with D hard to call. Germline values: CDR1 ENHRY, CDR2 SYGVKD. The ends were cut back, 3 bases at V and 4 bases at J, with 9 bases in the middle. This CDR3 comprises 13 residues. CDR3 DNA sequence: TGTGCCATCAGTGACCCCAGGACCACTGAAGCTTTCTTT. Translated: CAISDPRTTEAFF.

The chain recombines TRBV20-1 with TRBJ2-7; D unresolved. The CDR3 extends over 11 amino acids. Between the trimmed V and J ends, which lost 7 bases and 1 base, there was a span of 8 bases. Germline V gene data show CDR1 as DFQATT and CDR2 as SNEGSKA (reference sequence). The CDR3 spells CSGDGSYEQYF. The DNA of the CDR3 is TGCAGTGGAGACGGGTCCTACGAGCAGTACTTC.

This chain joins TRBV9 and TRBJ1-3; TRBD1 is a possible D gene (6 bases). This CDR3 is built from 20 residues. CDR1 and CDR2 (germline): SGDLS, YYNGEE. V lost 5 bases and J lost 2, with 29 bases in between. CDR3 amino acids: CASSEGLTYSYEGAGNTIYF. The DNA for the CDR3 is TGTGCCAGCAGTGAAGGACTTACGTACTCCTACGAGGGGGCTGGAAACACCATATATTTT.

This clonotype was found a few times. This sequence joins TRBV15 and TRBJ1-5, with D uncertain. The CDR3 extends over 13 amino acids. The V gene lost 5 bases and the J gene lost 4 bases, with 9 bases spanning the gap. Germline CDR1 LNHNV, CDR2 YYDKDF (reference sequence). This CDR3 is CATSESLNQPQHF. The CDR3 DNA follows: TGTGCCACCAGCGAGAGTCTGAATCAGCCCCAGCATTTT.

This clonotype was seen repeatedly, ten times or more. The chain has TRBV11-1 and TRBJ2-7, with D uncertain. CDR3 length: 13 amino acids. V gave up 3 bases and J gave up 4 bases, with 10 bases separating them. Germline V gives CDR1 SGHAT, CDR2 FQDESV (reference sequence). This chain's CDR3 is CASSFNSLYEQYF. The DNA for the CDR3 is TGTGCCAGCAGCTTTAATAGCCTGTACGAGCAGTACTTC.

The table lists this clonotype with a few counts. The chain links TRBV7-9 to TRBJ2-5; D remains ambiguous. CDR1 is SEHNR, CDR2 FQNEAQ, per germline (reference sequence). V dropped 2 bases and J dropped 11 bases, with 18 bases sitting between them. The CDR3 covers 14 residues. CDR3 amino acids: CASSLFRSVDTQYF. The CDR3 coding sequence is TGTGCCAGCAGCTTATTCCGATCGGTGGATACGCAGTACTTC.

In the case of this clonotype: Given a much more abundant clone one base away, this may be a read error. No conserved phenylalanine or tryptophan ends this CDR3, so it is likely a read error. V gene TRBV3-1 combines with J gene TRBJ1-1; no reliable D call. CDR3 length: 13 residues. The V end was cut by 11 bases, the J end by 4 bases, with 17 bases between. Germline assignment: CDR1 LGHDT and CDR2 YNNKEL (reference sequence). In DNA, the CDR3 is TGTGCCTGGAACGAGGGCTTGAGCACTGAAGCTTTCCTT. The encoded protein is CAWNEGLSTEAFL.

The chain joins TRBV29-1 to TRBJ1-2; 8 bases map to TRBD1. This CDR3 comprises 12 residues. With V trimmed by 4 bases and J by 8 bases, 6 bases remained unmatched. Germline values: CDR1 SQVTM, CDR2 ANQGSEA. CDR3 in DNA: TGCAGCGTTGGACAGGGGACTGAGGGCTACACCTTC. This codes for CSVGQGTEGYTF.

This clonotype has only one observation. One junction end does not reproduce the germline sequence, and a read error may be involved. The genes are TRBV10-3 and TRBJ1-3; D gene unclear. CDR3 length: 14 residues. From germline, CDR1 is ENHRY and CDR2 SYGVKD. The CDR3 is CASSNVYSGNTIYF. The CDR3 DNA reads TGTGCCAGCAGTAACGTCTACTCTGGAAACACCATATATTTT.

This clonotype was detected ten times or more. The V and J genes are TRBV7-8 and TRBJ1-6, with D possibly being TRBD1 (5 bases). The V and J ends lost 1 base and 8 bases respectively, with 18 bases between them. This CDR3 has 17 amino acids. Germline V gene lookup returns CDR1 SGHVS and CDR2 FQNEAQ. The CDR3 DNA sequence: TGTGCCAGCAGCTTAGAGGGGATTGCCACCTGGGATTCACCCCTCCACTTT. As protein: CASSLEGIATWDSPLHF.

This clonotype was counted many times. The CDR3 sequence: CATRKARETQYF. DNA of the CDR3: TGTGCCACCCGGAAGGCCCGGGAGACCCAGTACTTC. V usage is TRBV24-1 and J usage is TRBJ2-5; no reliable D call. The V end was cut by 9 bases, the J end by 5 bases, with 12 bases between. The CDR3 consists of 12 residues. In germline, CDR1 is KGHDR, CDR2 SFDVKD.

A word on this clonotype: This may be a read error, as it is one base from a much larger clone. The chain links TRBV10-3 to TRBJ2-7; D is unresolved. V was trimmed by 6 bases and J by 5 bases, leaving 20 bases between them. The germline V gene encodes CDR1 ENHRY and CDR2 SYGVKD. This CDR3 spans 15 amino acids. The CDR3 is CAIRNRAGPGHEQYF. Here the CDR3 DNA reads TGTGCCATCAGGAACCGGGCCGGCCCAGGACACGAGCAGTACTTC.

This clonotype was detected ten times or more. V usage is TRBV7-9 and J usage is TRBJ2-7; tentatively, D is TRBD2 (5 bases). The germline V and J ends were trimmed by 5 bases and 3 bases, with 26 bases remaining between them. This CDR3 is 18 amino acids long. Germline loops: CDR1 SEHNR, CDR2 FQNEAQ (reference sequence). In DNA, the CDR3 is TGTGCCAGCAGCCGTGGGCTAGCCCGGAGAGGGCCCTACTACGAGCAGTACTTC. It encodes CASSRGLARRGPYYEQYF.

This clonotype was seen a single time. Germline is not matched at one junction end, which may reflect a read error. This chain links TRBV15 with TRBJ2-2; TRBD2 might be the D (6 bases). Per the germline V gene, CDR1 is LNHNV and CDR2 is YYDKDF (reference sequence). This CDR3 has 11 amino acids. For the CDR3, the DNA is TGTGCCACCAGCAGGGACGGGGGGCTGTTTTTT. Amino acids: CATSRDGGLFF.

The chain links TRBV7-3 to TRBJ1-1; 10 bases fit TRBD1. The length of the CDR3 is 19 residues. The junction had 18 bases not matched to a gene; V was cut back by 8 bases and J by 0 bases. CDR1 is SGHTA, CDR2 FQGTGA, per germline. The CDR3: CASSPGKGQGTHMNTEAFF. In DNA, the CDR3 is TGTGCCAGCTCACCAGGGAAGGGACAGGGGACTCATATGAACACTGAAGCTTTCTTT.

At least ten counts were recorded for this clonotype. The V call is TRBV7-2, the J call TRBJ1-6, with D perhaps TRBD1 (5 bases). The CDR3 loop spans 13 amino acids. V lost 7 bases, J lost 8 bases, and 12 bases lay in between. Germline CDR1 SGHTA, CDR2 FQGNSA. CDR3 in DNA: TGTGCCAGCAACCCTGGGGGGGATTCACCCCTCCACTTT. Amino acid sequence: CASNPGGDSPLHF.

The chain joins TRBV7-9 to TRBJ1-1; D unresolved. V lost 5 bases and J lost 11, with 21 bases in between. The CDR3 sequence is 14 residues long. CDR1 and CDR2 (germline): SEHNR, FQNEAQ (reference sequence). The CDR3 loop is CASSQGGGSGSAFF. The CDR3 DNA is TGTGCCAGCAGCCAAGGTGGCGGGTCAGGCTCCGCTTTCTTT.

Remarks on this clonotype: In this CDR3 the conserved last residue, phenylalanine or tryptophan, is missing, so a read error is likely. The limits of the CDR3 on the DNA are not certain, so only TCRdb's listed CDR3 is given. This chain uses TRBV19 with TRBJ2-6; TRBD1 reflects the table's D call only, with no check against the DNA. Per the germline V gene, CDR1 is LNHDA and CDR2 is SQIVND (reference sequence). The length of the CDR3 is 9 amino acids, counting both ends. The CDR3 spells CASKGQGDT.

The chain couples TRBV20-1 to TRBJ1-5; the D is unclear. Germline V gives CDR1 DFQATT, CDR2 SNEGSKA (reference sequence). The V end was cut by 2 bases, the J end by 5 bases, with 10 bases between. The CDR3 spans 13 residues. The CDR3 spells CSARLGVDQPQHF. The CDR3 DNA is TGCAGTGCTAGACTCGGGGTTGATCAGCCCCAGCATTTT.

This clonotype came up many times. V gene TRBV7-2 combines with J gene TRBJ2-7, with 9 bases fitting TRBD1. The CDR3 has 16 amino acids. Per the germline V gene, CDR1 is SGHTA and CDR2 is FQGNSA. The V and J ends lost 5 bases and 4 bases, in that order; junction bases with no gene match: 12. DNA of the CDR3: TGTGCCAGCAGCCCAAGAGGGCAACAGGGGGCTTACGAGCAGTACTTC. Translated: CASSPRGQQGAYEQYF.